This TCR beta chain was retrieved from a study of shared clonotypes between healthy human individuals. Naive-designated CD8 cells lacked CD45RO, were positively enriched for CCR7, and omitted terminally differentiated effector memory CD45RA+ cells. This CDR3 has 13 amino acids. V was clipped by 4 bases and J by 5 bases, with 14 bases between them. The germline CDR1 and CDR2 sequences are SQVTM and ANQGSEA. This clone was found once. Clones were sequenced by immunoSEQ multiplex PCR, and TCRdb holds only the in-frame ones, with some missing. Of approximately 2,000,000 clones detected, roughly 95% appear once; the ten largest clones hold about 1.7%.

The gene calls are TRBV29-1 and TRBJ2-5; D possibly uses TRBD1 or TRBD2 (5 bases each). The material sequenced was naive CD8+ T cells from PBMCs. This TCR came from a young man in good health. Some clones in this sample may be carry-over from other donors' samples. The DNA for the CDR3 is TGCAGCGTTGGTGAGGGGCTGAGGGAGACCCAGTACTTC. This encodes CSVGEGLRETQYF. The whole variable domain, remainder taken from reference TRBV29-1 and TRBJ2-5, is SAVISQKPSRDICQRGTSLTIQCQVDSQVTMMFWYRQQPGQSLTLIATANQGSEATYESGFVIDKFPISRPNLTFSTLTVSNMSPEDSSIYLCSVGEGLRETQYFGPGTRLLVL.